The 7 T cell receptor beta chains listed next were all sequenced from one sample in a study of radiation and T cells in renal cell carcinoma. The time point here: blood 4 weeks post-SBRT, at nephrectomy. Treatment here: 15 Gy SBRT to primary tumor, nephrectomy 4 weeks later. Assay used: immunoSEQ multiplex PCR; TCRdb lists only in-frame clones, some missing. The sample yields some 64,000 clones, about three quarters seen once. Here the sequenced sample was blood, taken from a patient whose treatment included radiotherapy and nephrectomy. The receptors derive from a man in his fifties or sixties with renal cell carcinoma.

The chain links TRBV27 to TRBJ2-1; tentatively, D is TRBD2 (6 bases). Germline CDR1 MNHEY, CDR2 SMNVEV (reference sequence). The V end lost 8 bases, the J end lost 3 bases, and 17 bases lay between the germline ends. The CDR3 contains 15 residues. The CDR3 region is CASRGLPDLYNEQFF. DNA of the CDR3: TGTGCCAGCCGGGGACTCCCCGACCTCTACAATGAGCAGTTCTTC.

CDR3 nucleotide sequence: TGCGCCAGCAGTGCTATATCGTCAGGGGGCGACGATGGCTACACCTTC. Translating gives CASSAISSGGDDGYTF. V gene TRBV10-2 combines with J gene TRBJ1-2; 8 positions match TRBD1. CDR3 length: 16 amino acids. Germline lookup yields CDR1 WSHSY and CDR2 SAAADI. The ends lost 4 bases at V and 6 bases at J; junction bases unmatched: 13.

J is TRBJ2-7 and V is TRBV5-6; 8 bases fit TRBD1. Germline-derived CDR1 and CDR2 are SGHDT and YYEEEE. The CDR3 sequence is 15 residues long. V trimming: 1 base; J trimming: 1 base; junction bases outside the gene matches: 4. CDR3 nucleotide sequence: TGTGCCAGCAGCTTGCGGCGGACAGGGTCCTACGAGCAGTACGTC. This encodes CASSLRRTGSYEQYV.

This rearrangement joins TRBV30 to TRBJ1-2; 7 bases line up with TRBD1. The trim removed 2 bases at V and 4 bases at J, leaving 4 bases unmatched. This CDR3 comprises 13 residues. Germline CDR1 and CDR2: GTSNPN and SVGIG (reference sequence). CDR3 DNA sequence: TGTGCCTGGAGTCCGGGACAGCTCTATGGCTACACCTTC. It codes for CAWSPGQLYGYTF. Full variable domain (missing parts from reference TRBV30 and TRBJ1-2): SQTIHQWPATLVQPVGSPLSLECTVEGTSNPNLYWYRQAAGRGLQLLFYSVGIGQISSEVPQNLSASRPQDRQFILSSKKLLLSDSGFYLCAWSPGQLYGYTFGSGTRLTVV.

This chain connects TRBV2 to TRBJ2-3, with a weak D call TRBD2 (6 bases). Germline V CDR1 and CDR2: SNHLY, FYNNEI. There are 14 residues in the CDR3. V lost 8 bases to trimming and J lost 0 bases, with 12 bases between them. This CDR3 reads CASHMSGSTDTQYF. The CDR3 bases are TGTGCCAGCCATATGAGCGGGAGCACAGATACGCAGTATTTT.

The chain combines TRBV14 with TRBJ1-4, with TRBD1 matching 7 bases. CDR3 length equals 17 residues. Germline values: CDR1 SGHDN, CDR2 FVKESK. V shed 1 base, J shed 2 bases, and the junction held 7 bases outside the gene matches. CDR3 sequence: CASSQVEGARTNEKLFF. Written as DNA, the CDR3 is TGTGCCAGCAGCCAAGTGGAGGGGGCCAGGACTAATGAAAAACTGTTTTTT.

The CDR3 loop is CAWSPTSGGFYNEQFF. The CDR3, as DNA: TGTGCCTGGAGTCCGACTAGCGGGGGGTTCTACAATGAGCAGTTCTTC. The chain joins TRBV30 to TRBJ2-1; 13 bases agree with TRBD2. This CDR3 region has 16 residues. The germline CDR1 and CDR2 sequences are GTSNPN and SVGIG (reference sequence). Trimming cost V 2 bases and J 3 bases; bases outside gene matches: 4.